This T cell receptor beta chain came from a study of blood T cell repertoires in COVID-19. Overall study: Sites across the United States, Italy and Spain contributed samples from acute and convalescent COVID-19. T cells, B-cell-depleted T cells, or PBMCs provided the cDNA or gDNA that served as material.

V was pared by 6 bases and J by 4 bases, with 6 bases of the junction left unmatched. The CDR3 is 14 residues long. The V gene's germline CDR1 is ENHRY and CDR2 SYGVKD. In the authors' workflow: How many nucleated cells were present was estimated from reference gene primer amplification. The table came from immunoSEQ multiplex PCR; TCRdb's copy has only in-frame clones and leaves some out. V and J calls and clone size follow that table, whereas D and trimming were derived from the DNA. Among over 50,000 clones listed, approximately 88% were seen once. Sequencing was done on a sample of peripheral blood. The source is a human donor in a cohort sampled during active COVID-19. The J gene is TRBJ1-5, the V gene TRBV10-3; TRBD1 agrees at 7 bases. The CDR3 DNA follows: TGTGCCATCAGGAAACAGGGGACAAATCAGCCCCAGCATTTT. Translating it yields CAIRKQGTNQPQHF.